A selection of T cell receptor beta chains follows, all from one sample in a study of blood T cells in healthy people across ages. TCRdb independently ran MiXCR on the 5' RACE reads; one entry per CDR3 protein. This sample yields roughly 1,300,000 distinct CDR3 sequences, of which around 59% are seen a single time; 5.5% to 8% belongs to the top ten. The sequencing sample was made of blood. The receptors shown here come from a man between 18 and 29 years old in good health. CDR3s include the opening cysteine and the closing phenylalanine or tryptophan. Each record gives: CDR3 protein, CDR3 length, V gene.

CASSKGTGQALNSPLHF | 17 | TRBV21-1
CAIRTPSPGSSYNEQFF | 17 | TRBV10-3
CSVGRSAYNEQFF | 13 | TRBV29-1
CAISESASNETQYF | 14 | TRBV10-3
CASAPTLAEGPTDEQFF | 17 | TRBV19
CASSSGGQGFYEQYF | 15 | TRBV5-1
CASSKTGTGLYEQYF | 15 | TRBV7-8
CASPRGTGYNEQFF | 14 | TRBV6-5
CASSLVPDRGETQYF | 15 | TRBV7-2
CSARVWGQGAPENIQYF | 17 | TRBV20-1
CASSSPGTGGLETQYF | 16 | TRBV12-3/TRBV12-4
CASSLDRRTGGNYGYTF | 17 | TRBV11-2
CASGGNYGSNEQFF | 14 | TRBV6-5
CASRLPNSPLHF | 12 | TRBV28
CASSLPSGGATDTQYF | 16 | TRBV3-1
CASSLVAGWDEQFF | 14 | TRBV27
CAKKPGPPSKSSYNEQFF | 18 | TRBV10-3
CASSLALGKRTDTQYF | 16 | TRBV7-9
CASSQGTGSDGYTF | 14 | TRBV3-1
CASSTRQGSYEQYF | 14 | TRBV27
CASSQDRGYYNEQFF | 15 | TRBV4-2
CASSLGQYRSYNSPLHF | 17 | TRBV7-2
CASSLEGGCGYTF | 13 | TRBV4-3
CATSSPFGNEQFF | 13 | TRBV24-1
CASSVQVRDEQFF | 13 | TRBV7-2
CSSSLTGSANTEAFF | 15 | TRBV7-9
CASSPGTGRPQYF | 13 | TRBV7-9
CASSLEGGRADTQYF | 15 | TRBV7-2
CASSLGVKAQSSYNEQFF | 18 | TRBV28
CASSFPRTLQVSSGNTIYF | 19 | TRBV7-2
CASSYLRGRSESRGYTF | 17 | TRBV6-6
CASSPHTGTSSFWAGTQYF | 19 | TRBV21-1
CASRNLADTDTQYF | 14 | TRBV18
CASRKNREGYGYTF | 14 | TRBV11-2
CASSQDRLGGTEAFF | 15 | TRBV4-1
CASSFRVDSYNEQFF | 15 | TRBV7-9
CANSVAGGDEQFF | 13 | TRBV9
CASSLSADPVLYGYTF | 16 | TRBV28
CASSLADSTYEQYF | 14 | TRBV7-8
CSAPRQGDWLTDTQYF | 16 | TRBV20-1
CSARIATNEKLFF | 13 | TRBV20-1
CGLRSRTTRGYTF | 13 | TRBV20-1
CASSEGIYEQYF | 12 | TRBV25-1